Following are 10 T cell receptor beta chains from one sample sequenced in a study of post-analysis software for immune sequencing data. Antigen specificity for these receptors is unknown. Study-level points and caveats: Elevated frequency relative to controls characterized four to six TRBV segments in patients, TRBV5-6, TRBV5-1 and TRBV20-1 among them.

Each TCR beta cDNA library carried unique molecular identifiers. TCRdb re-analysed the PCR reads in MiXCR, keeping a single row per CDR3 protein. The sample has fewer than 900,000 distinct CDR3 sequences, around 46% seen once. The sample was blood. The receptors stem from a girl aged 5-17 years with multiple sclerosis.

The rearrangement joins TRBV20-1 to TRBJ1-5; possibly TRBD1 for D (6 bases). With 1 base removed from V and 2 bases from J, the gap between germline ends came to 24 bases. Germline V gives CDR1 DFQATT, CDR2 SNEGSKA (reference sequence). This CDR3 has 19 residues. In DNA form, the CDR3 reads TGCAGTGCTAGAGGAGATATGAGGGGGGGAATCCTTGGCAATCAGCCCCAGCATTTT. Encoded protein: CSARGDMRGGILGNQPQHF.

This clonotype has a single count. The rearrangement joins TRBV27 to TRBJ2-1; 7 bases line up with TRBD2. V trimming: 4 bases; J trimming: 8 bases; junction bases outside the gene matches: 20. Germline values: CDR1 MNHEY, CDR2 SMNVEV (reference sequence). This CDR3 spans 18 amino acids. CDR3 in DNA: TGTGCCAGCAGTTCCTTCTCTCTAGTGGGAGGGCTAAGGCATGAGCAGTTCTTC. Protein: CASSSFSLVGGLRHEQFF.

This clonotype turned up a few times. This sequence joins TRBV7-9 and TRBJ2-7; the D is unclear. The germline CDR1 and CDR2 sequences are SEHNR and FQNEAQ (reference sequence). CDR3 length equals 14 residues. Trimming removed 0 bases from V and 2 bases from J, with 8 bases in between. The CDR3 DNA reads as TGTGCCAGCAGCTTAGCTGAGGTGCCCTACGAGCAGTACTTC. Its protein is CASSLAEVPYEQYF.

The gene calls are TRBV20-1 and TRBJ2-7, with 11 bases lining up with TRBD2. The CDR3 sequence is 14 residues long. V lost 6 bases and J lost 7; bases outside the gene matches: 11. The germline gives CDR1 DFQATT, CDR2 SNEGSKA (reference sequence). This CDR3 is CSATLAGVRQEQYF. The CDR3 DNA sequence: TGCAGTGCCACACTAGCGGGAGTGCGACAAGAGCAGTACTTC.

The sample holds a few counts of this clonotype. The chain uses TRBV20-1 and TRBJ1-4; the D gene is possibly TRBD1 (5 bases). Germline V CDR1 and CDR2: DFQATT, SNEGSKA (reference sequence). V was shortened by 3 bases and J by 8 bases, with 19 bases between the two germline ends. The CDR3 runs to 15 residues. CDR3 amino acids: CSARVQRGFGEKLFF. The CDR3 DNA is TGCAGTGCTAGGGTACAGAGGGGATTTGGAGAAAAACTGTTTTTT.

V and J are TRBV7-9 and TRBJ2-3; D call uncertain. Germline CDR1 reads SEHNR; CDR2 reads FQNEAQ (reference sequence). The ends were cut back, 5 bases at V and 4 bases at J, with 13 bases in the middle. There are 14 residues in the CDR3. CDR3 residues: CASSAPARSDTQYF. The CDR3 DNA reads TGTGCCAGCAGCGCCCCCGCACGTTCAGATACGCAGTATTTT.

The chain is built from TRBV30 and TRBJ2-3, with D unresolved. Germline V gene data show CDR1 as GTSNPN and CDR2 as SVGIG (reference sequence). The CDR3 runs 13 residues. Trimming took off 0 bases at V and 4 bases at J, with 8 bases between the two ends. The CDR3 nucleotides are TGTGCCTGGAGTGTAGGCGTAGCAGATACGCAGTATTTT. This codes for CAWSVGVADTQYF. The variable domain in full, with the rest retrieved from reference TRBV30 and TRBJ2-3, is SQTIHQWPATLVQPVGSPLSLECTVEGTSNPNLYWYRQAAGRGLQLLFYSVGIGQISSEVPQNLSASRPQDRQFILSSKKLLLSDSGFYLCAWSVGVADTQYFGPGTRLTVL.

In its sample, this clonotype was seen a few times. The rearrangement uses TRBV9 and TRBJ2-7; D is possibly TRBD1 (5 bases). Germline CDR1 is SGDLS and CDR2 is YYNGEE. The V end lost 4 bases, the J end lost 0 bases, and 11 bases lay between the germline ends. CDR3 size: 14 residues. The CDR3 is CASSPQGSSYEQYF. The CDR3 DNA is TGTGCCAGCAGCCCCCAGGGCAGCTCCTACGAGCAGTACTTC.

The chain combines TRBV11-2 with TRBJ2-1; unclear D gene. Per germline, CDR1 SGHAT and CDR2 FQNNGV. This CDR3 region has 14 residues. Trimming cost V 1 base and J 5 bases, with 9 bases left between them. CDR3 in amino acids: CASSLADPHNEQFF. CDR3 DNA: TGTGCCAGCAGCTTAGCGGACCCTCACAATGAGCAGTTCTTC. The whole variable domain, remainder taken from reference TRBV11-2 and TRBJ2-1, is EAGVAQSPRYKIIEKRQSVAFWCNPISGHATLYWYQQILGQGPKLLIQFQNNGVVDDSQLPKDRFSAERLKGVDSTLKIQPAKLEDSAVYLCASSLADPHNEQFFGPGTRLTVL.

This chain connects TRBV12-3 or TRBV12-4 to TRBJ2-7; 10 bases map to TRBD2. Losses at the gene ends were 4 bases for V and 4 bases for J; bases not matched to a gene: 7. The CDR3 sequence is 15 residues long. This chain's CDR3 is CASSSLGLAEYEQYF. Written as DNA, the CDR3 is TGTGCCAGCAGTTCCTTAGGACTAGCGGAATACGAGCAGTACTTC.